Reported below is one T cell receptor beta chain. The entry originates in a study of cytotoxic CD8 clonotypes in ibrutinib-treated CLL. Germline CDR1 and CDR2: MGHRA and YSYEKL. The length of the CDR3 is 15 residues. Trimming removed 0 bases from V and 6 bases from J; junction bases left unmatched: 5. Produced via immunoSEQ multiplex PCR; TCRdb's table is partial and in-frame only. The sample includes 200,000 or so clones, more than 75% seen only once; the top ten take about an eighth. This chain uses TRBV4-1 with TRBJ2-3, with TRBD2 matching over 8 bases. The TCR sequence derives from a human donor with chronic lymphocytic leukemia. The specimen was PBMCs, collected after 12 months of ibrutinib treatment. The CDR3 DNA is TGCGCCAGCAGCCAAGAGGTTAGCGGGGCGGATACGCAGTATTTT. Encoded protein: CASSQEVSGADTQYF.